The text below deals with one T cell receptor beta chain. This sample is part of a study of T cell changes during pregnancy in multiple sclerosis. After removal of 3 bases from V and 2 bases from J, the junction contained 4 bases not matched to a gene. The germline gives CDR1 SEHNR, CDR2 FQNEAQ (reference sequence). This CDR3 comprises 14 residues. The repertoire was sequenced with immunoSEQ multiplex PCR; TCRdb's copy has only in-frame clones and lacks some. The table includes roughly 45,000 clones, 90% detected once. The receptor was isolated from a female donor in good health, enrolled as a control in a pregnancy study. The V call is TRBV7-9, the J call TRBJ2-7; TRBD2 agrees at 7 bases. The source material was peripheral blood, sampled in the second trimester of pregnancy. CDR3: CASSFEGGPYEQYF. The CDR3 DNA follows: TGTGCCAGCAGCTTTGAGGGAGGGCCCTACGAGCAGTACTTC.